Below are 4 T cell receptor beta chains sequenced from a single sample in a study of identical twins. In TCRdb, the 5' RACE reads were re-called with MiXCR into one record per CDR3 protein. The sample carries hundreds of thousands of distinct CDR3 sequences, about 8.9% recorded once. These data also formed part of another study, on yellow fever vaccine responses in identical twins.

Sequencing input: memory (CD45RO+) T cells sorted from blood. These receptor sequences come from a woman aged 18-29 years in good health.

This clonotype was seen only a few times. V gene TRBV20-1 combines with J gene TRBJ2-7, with D possibly being TRBD1 or TRBD2 (5 bases each). The length of the CDR3 is 13 residues. V was clipped by 6 bases and J by 6 bases, with 18 bases between them. CDR1 is DFQATT and CDR2 is SNEGSKA in the germline V gene (reference sequence). Here the CDR3 DNA reads TGCAGTGCACCTCCCCCGGGGCGTTTCGAGCAGTACTTC. This gives the protein CSAPPPGRFEQYF.

This clonotype has at least ten counts. This chain connects TRBV4-2 to TRBJ1-2; maybe TRBD1 (5 bases). CDR1 and CDR2 from the germline V gene are LGHNA and YNFKEQ. Trimming took 0 bases from V and 1 from J, leaving 9 bases between them. This CDR3 comprises 15 residues. The CDR3 loop reads CASSQDRGLNYGYTF. The CDR3 bases are TGTGCCAGCAGCCAAGATAGGGGCCTTAACTATGGCTACACCTTC.

In its sample, this clonotype was seen a few times. The chain is built from TRBV25-1 and TRBJ2-2; possibly TRBD1 for D (6 bases). Trimming took off 6 bases at V and 1 base at J, with 9 bases between the two ends. Germline V gives CDR1 MGHDK, CDR2 SYGVNS. The CDR3 is 14 amino acids. The CDR3 reads CASSPGQNTGELFF. As DNA, the CDR3 is TGTGCCAGCAGCCCGGGACAGAACACCGGGGAGCTGTTTTTT.

The gene calls are TRBV12-3 or TRBV12-4 and TRBJ2-7; 8 bases map to TRBD2. Trimming at V came to 6 bases and at J to 3 bases, leaving 4 bases not matched to a gene. This CDR3 spans 13 amino acids. CDR3 coding DNA: TGTGCCAGCAGACTAAGCGGGAGCTACGAGCAGTACTTC. It translates to CASRLSGSYEQYF.